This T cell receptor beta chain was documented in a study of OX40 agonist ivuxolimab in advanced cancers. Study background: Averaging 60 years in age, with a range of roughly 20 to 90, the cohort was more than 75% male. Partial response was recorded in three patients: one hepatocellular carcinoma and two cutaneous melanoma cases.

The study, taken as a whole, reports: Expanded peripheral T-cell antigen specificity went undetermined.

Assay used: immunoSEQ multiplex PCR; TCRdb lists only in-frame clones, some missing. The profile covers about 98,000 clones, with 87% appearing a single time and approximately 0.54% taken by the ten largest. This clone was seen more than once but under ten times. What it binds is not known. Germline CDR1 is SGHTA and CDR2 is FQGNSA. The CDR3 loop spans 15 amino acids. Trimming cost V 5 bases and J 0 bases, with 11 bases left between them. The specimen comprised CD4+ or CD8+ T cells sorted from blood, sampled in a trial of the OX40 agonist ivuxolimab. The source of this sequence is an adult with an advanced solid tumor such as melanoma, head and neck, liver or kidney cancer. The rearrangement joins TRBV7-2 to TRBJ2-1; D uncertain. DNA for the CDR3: TGTGCCAGCAGCCCTTACAAGAGCTCCTACAATGAGCAGTTCTTC. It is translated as CASSPYKSSYNEQFF.